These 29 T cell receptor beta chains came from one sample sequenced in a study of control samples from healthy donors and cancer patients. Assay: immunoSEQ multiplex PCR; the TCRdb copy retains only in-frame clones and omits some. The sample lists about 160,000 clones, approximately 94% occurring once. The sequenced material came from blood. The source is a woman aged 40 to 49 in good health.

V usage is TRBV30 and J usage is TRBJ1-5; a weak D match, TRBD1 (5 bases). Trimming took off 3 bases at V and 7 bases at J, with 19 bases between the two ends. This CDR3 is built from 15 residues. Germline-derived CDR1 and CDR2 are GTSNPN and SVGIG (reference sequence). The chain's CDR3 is CAWRPGPGGSQPQHF. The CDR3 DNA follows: TGTGCCTGGAGGCCGGGACCGGGAGGAAGCCAGCCCCAGCATTTT.

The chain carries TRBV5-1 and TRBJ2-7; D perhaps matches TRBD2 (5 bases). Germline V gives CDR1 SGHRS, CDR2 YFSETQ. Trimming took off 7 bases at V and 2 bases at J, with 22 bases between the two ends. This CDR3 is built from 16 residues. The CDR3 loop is CASSYSASGNPYEQYF. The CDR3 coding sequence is TGCGCCAGCTCCTACTCGGCTTCCGGGAATCCCTACGAGCAGTACTTC.

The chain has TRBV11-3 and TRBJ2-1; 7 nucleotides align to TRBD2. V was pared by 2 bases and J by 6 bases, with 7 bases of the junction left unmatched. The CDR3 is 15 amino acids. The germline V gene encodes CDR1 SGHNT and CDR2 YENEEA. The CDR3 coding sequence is TGTGCCAGCAGCTTATCCAGCGGGACGACCAATGAGCAGTTCTTC. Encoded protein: CASSLSSGTTNEQFF.

The DNA for the CDR3 is TGTGCCAGCAGCTTATCGGGGGGCCCCTACGAGCAGTACTTC. It codes for CASSLSGGPYEQYF. This chain links TRBV13 with TRBJ2-7; D possibly corresponds to TRBD2 (7 bases). CDR3 length equals 14 residues. Germline-derived CDR1 and CDR2 are PRHDT and FYEKMQ (reference sequence). Deletions cut 2 bases from V and 2 bases from J, with 10 bases between.

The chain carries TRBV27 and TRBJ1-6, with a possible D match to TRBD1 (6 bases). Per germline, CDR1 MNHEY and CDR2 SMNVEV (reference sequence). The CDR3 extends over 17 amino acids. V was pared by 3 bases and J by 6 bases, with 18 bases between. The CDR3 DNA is TGTGCCAGCAGTTTGTTAGCCCGGGGGCTGATTAATTCACCCCTCCACTTT. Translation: CASSLLARGLINSPLHF.

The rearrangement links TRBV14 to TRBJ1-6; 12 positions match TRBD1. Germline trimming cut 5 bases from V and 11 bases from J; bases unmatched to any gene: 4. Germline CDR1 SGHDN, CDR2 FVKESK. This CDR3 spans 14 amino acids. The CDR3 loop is CASSGTGGGAPLHF. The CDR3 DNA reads TGTGCCAGCAGCGGGACAGGGGGCGGGGCACCCCTCCACTTT.

CDR3 DNA: TGTGCCAGCAGTGAACGACAGGGGGCGAAGTCCCAGCATTTT. Translated: CASSERQGAKSQHF. The chain is built from TRBV2 and TRBJ1-5, with TRBD1 matching 10 bases. Trimming took 2 bases from V and 11 from J; bases not matched to a gene: 6. The CDR3 covers 14 residues. Germline V gene sequence: CDR1 SNHLY, CDR2 FYNNEI.

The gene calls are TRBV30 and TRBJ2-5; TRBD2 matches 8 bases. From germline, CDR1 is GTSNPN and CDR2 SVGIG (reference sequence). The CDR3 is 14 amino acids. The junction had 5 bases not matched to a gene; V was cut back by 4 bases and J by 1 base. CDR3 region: CAWTRTSTQETQYF. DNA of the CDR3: TGTGCCTGGACCAGGACTAGCACCCAAGAGACCCAGTACTTC.

The CDR3 reads CALGQVMNTGELFF. The CDR3 bases are TGTGCCCTTGGACAGGTCATGAACACCGGGGAGCTGTTTTTT. The gene calls are TRBV11-2 and TRBJ2-2, with TRBD1 matching over 7 bases. Germline lookup yields CDR1 SGHAT and CDR2 FQNNGV. The CDR3 loop spans 14 amino acids. V gave up 11 bases and J gave up 1 base; unmatched junction bases: 7.

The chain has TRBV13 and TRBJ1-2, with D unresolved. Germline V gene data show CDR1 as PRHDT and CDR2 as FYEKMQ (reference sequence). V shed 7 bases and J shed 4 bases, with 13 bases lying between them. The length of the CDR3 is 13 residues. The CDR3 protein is CASTGRERYGYTF. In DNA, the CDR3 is TGTGCCAGCACAGGCCGGGAACGCTATGGCTACACCTTC.

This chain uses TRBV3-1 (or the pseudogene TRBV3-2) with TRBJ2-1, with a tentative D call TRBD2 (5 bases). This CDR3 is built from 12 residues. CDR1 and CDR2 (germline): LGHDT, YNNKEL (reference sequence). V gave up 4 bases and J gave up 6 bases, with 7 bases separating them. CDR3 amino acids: CASSPGINEQFF. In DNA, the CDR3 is TGTGCCAGCAGCCCCGGGATCAATGAGCAGTTCTTC.

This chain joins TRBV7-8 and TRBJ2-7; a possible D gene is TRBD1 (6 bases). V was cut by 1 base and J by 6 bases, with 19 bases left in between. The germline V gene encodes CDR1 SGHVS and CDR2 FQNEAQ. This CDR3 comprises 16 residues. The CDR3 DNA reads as TGTGCCAGCAGCTTAGGCTCGCAGGGGATTAAAACCGAGCAGTACTTC. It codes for CASSLGSQGIKTEQYF.

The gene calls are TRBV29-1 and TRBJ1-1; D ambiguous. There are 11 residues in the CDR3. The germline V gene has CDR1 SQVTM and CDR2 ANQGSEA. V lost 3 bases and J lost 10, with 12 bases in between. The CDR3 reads CSVDVRAGAFF. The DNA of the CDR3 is TGCAGCGTTGACGTTAGGGCAGGAGCTTTCTTT.

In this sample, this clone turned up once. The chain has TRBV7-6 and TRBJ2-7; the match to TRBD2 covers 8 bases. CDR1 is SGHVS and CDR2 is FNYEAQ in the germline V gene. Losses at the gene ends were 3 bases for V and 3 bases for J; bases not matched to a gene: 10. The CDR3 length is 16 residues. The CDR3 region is CASSFSGGAGVYEQYF. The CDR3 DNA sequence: TGTGCCAGCAGCTTCTCCGGGGGAGCGGGAGTCTACGAGCAGTACTTC.

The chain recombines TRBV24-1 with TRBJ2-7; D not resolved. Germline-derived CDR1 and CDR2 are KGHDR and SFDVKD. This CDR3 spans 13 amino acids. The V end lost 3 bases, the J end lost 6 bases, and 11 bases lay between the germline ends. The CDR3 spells CATSDPSSLEQYF. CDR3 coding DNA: TGTGCCACCAGTGATCCCTCTTCTCTCGAGCAGTACTTC.

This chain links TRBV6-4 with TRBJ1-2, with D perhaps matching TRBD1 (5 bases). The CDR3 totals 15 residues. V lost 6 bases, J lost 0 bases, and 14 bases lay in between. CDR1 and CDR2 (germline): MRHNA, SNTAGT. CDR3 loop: CASSINLGANYGYTF. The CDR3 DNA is TGTGCCAGCAGCATCAACCTGGGGGCTAACTATGGCTACACCTTC.

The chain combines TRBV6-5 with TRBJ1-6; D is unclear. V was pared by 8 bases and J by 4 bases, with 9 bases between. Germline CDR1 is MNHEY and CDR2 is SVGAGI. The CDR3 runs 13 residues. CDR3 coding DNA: TGTGCCAGCGCGGGCAATTATAATTCACCCCTCCACTTT. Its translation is CASAGNYNSPLHF.

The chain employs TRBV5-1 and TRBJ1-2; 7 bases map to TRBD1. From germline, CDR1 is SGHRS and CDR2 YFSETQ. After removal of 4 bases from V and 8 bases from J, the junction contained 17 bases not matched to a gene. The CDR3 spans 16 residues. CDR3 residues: CASSTTGTAAASGYTF. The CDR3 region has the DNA TGCGCCAGCAGCACGACCGGGACAGCAGCAGCGTCGGGCTACACCTTC. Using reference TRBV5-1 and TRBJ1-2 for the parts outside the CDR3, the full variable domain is KAGVTQTPRYLIKTRGQQVTLSCSPISGHRSVSWYQQTPGQGLQFLFEYFSETQRNKGNFPGRFSGRQFSNSRSEMNVSTLELGDSALYLCASSTTGTAAASGYTFGSGTRLTVV.

The CDR3 spells CASSDVGVGGYTF. The CDR3 DNA reads TGTGCCAGCAGTGATGTAGGGGTTGGAGGCTACACCTTC. This chain uses TRBV6-1 with TRBJ1-2, with TRBD1 as a possible D gene (5 bases). CDR1 is MNHNS and CDR2 is SASEGT in the germline V gene. The CDR3 is 13 residues long. Trimming pared 3 bases from V and 8 bases from J, leaving 13 bases between.

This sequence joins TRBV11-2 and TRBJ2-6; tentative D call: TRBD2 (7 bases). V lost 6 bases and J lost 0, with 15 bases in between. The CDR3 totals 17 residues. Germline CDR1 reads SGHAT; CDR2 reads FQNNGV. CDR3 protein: CASRTLGGPSGANVLTF. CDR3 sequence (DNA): TGTGCCAGCAGGACCCTCGGGGGGCCCTCTGGGGCCAACGTCCTGACTTTC.

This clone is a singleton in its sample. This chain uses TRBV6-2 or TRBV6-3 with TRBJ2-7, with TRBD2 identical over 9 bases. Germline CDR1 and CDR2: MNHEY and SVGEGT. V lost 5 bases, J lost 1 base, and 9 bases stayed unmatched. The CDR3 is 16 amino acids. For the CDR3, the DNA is TGTGCCAGCAGTCTCTTTAGCGGGAGAAGGTCCTACGAGCAGTACTTC. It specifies CASSLFSGRRSYEQYF.

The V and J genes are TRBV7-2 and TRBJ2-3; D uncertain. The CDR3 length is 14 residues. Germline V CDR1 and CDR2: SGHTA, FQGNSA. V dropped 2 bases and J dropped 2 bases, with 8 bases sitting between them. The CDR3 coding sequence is TGTGCCAGCAGCTTAAGGGCAGACACAGATACGCAGTATTTT. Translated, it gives CASSLRADTDTQYF.

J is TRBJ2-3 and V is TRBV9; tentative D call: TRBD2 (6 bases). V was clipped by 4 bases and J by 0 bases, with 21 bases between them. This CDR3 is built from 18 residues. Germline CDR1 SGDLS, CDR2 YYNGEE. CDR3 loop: CASSPSPPLSGSTDTQYF. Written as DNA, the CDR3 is TGTGCCAGCAGCCCTAGCCCCCCTTTGAGCGGGAGCACAGATACGCAGTATTTT. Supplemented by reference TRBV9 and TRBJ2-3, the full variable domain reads DSGVTQTPKHLITATGQRVTLRCSPRSGDLSVYWYQQSLDQGLQFLIQYYNGEERAKGNILERFSAQQFPDLHSELNLSSLELGDSALYFCASSPSPPLSGSTDTQYFGPGTRLTVL.

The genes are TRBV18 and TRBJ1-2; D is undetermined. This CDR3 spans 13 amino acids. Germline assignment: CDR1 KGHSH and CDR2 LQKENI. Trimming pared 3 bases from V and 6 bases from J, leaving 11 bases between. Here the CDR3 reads CASSPDQANGYTF. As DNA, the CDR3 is TGTGCCAGCTCACCTGACCAAGCCAATGGCTACACCTTC.

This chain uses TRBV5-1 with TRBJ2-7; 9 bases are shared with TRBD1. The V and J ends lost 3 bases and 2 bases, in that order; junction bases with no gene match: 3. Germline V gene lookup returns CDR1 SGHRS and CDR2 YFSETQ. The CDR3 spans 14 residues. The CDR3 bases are TGCGCCAGCAGCTGGACAGGGGAGACCTACGAGCAGTACTTC. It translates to CASSWTGETYEQYF.

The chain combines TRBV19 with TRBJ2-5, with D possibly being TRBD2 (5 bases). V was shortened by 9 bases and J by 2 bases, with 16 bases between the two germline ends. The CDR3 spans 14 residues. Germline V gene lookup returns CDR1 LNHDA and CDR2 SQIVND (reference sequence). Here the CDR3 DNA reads TGTGCCAGCGCAAGTTGGGGAGCTCAAGAGACCCAGTACTTC. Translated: CASASWGAQETQYF.

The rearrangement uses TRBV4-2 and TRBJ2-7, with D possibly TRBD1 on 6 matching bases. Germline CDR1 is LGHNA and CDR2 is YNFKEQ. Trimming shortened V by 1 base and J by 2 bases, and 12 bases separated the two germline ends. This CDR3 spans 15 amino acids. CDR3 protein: CASSQATQGTYEQYF. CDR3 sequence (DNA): TGTGCCAGCAGCCAAGCTACACAGGGCACCTACGAGCAGTACTTC.

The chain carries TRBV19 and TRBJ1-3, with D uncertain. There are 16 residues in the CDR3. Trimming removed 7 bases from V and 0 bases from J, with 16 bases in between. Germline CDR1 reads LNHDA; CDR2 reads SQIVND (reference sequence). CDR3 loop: CASMIGSLGSGNTIYF. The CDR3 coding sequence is TGTGCCAGTATGATTGGGAGTCTGGGCTCTGGAAACACCATATATTTT.

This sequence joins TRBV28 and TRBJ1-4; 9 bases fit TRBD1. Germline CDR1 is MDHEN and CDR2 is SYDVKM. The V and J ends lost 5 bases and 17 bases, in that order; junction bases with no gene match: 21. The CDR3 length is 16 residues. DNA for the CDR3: TGTGCCAGCAGTCCCCGGCCCGGACAGGGGCCCCGGGGCTCTTTTTTT. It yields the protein CASSPRPGQGPRGSFF. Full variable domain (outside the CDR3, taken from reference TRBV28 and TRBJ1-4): DVKVTQSSRYLVKRTGEKVFLECVQDMDHENMFWYRQDPGLGLRLIYFSYDVKMKEKGDIPEGYSVSREKKERFSLILESASTNQTSMYLCASSPRPGQGPRGSFFGSGTQLSVL.